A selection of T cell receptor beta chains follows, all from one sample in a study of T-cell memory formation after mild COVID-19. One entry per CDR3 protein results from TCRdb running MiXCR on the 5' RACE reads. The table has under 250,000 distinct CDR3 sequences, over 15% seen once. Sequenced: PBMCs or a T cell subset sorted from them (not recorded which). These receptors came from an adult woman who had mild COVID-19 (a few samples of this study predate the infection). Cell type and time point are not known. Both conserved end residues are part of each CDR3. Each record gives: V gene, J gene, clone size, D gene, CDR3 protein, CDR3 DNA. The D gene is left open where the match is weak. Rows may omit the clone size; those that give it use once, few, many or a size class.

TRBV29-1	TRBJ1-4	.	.	CSVEWKQRGKLFF	TGCAGCGTTGAATGGAAACAAAGAGGAAAACTGTTTTTT
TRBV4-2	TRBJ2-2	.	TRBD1	CASSQDTGQGSGELFF	TGTGCCAGCAGCCAAGATACAGGACAGGGATCCGGGGAGCTGTTTTTT
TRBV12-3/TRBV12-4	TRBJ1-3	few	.	CASSLMVGGLNTIYF	TGTGCCAGCAGTTTAATGGTGGGAGGTCTAAACACCATATATTTT
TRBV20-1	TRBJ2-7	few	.	CSARDERGSSYEQYF	TGCAGTGCTAGAGATGAGAGGGGGAGCTCCTACGAGCAGTACTTC
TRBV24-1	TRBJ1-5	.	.	CATGQDAGQPQHF	TGTGCCACTGGGCAGGACGCGGGGCAGCCCCAGCATTTT
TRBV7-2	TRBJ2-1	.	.	CASSTGTSYNEQFF	TGTGCCAGCAGTACGGGGACATCCTACAATGAGCAGTTCTTC
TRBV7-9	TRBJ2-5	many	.	CASRSLETQYF	TGTGCCAGCAGATCCCTAGAGACCCAGTACTTC
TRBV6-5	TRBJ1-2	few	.	CASKKGPNVYGYTF	TGTGCCAGCAAAAAGGGACCGAACGTCTATGGCTACACCTTC
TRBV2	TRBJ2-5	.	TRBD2	CASSREGQETQYF	TGTGCCAGCAGCCGGGAGGGCCAAGAGACCCAGTACTTC
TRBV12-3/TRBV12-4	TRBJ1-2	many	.	CASSLSYGVQGYTF	TGTGCCAGCAGTTTAAGTTACGGGGTCCAGGGCTACACCTTC
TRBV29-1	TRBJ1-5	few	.	CSSISGQPQHF	TGCAGCTCCATTAGCGGTCAGCCCCAGCATTTT
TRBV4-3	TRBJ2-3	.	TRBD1	CASSQRQGADTQYF	TGCGCCAGCAGCCAGCGACAGGGGGCAGATACGCAGTATTTT
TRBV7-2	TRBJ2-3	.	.	CASSLGRSSGTDTQYF	TGTGCCAGCAGCTTAGGACGGTCTAGCGGCACAGATACGCAGTATTTT
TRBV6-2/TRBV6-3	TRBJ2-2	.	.	CASSYLDTGELFF	TGTGCCAGCAGTTACCTTGACACCGGGGAGCTGTTTTTT
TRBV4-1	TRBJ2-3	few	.	CASSLEGYTDTQYF	TGCGCCAGCAGCCTCGAAGGTTACACAGATACGCAGTATTTT
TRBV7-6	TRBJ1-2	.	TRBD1	CASSGAAPGQASNYGYTF	TGTGCCAGCAGCGGAGCCGCCCCGGGACAGGCATCTAACTATGGCTACACCTTC
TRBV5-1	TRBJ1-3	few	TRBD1	CASSLAGQGNTIYF	TGCGCCAGCAGCCTAGCGGGACAGGGAAACACCATATATTTT
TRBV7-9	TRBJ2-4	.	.	CASSSSGTEAKNIQYF	TGTGCCAGCAGCTCTTCAGGGACGGAAGCCAAAAACATTCAGTACTTC
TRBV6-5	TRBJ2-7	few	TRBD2	CASSYSRTSGSGEQYF	TGTGCCAGCAGTTACTCGAGGACTAGCGGGAGCGGTGAGCAGTACTTC